Below, 29 T cell receptor beta chains from the same sample are listed, as sequenced in a study of CD8+ T cells in alopecia areata. Once RNA had been extracted, it was reverse transcribed into cDNA to act as the sequencing template. Measured with immunoSEQ multiplex PCR; TCRdb has only the in-frame clones, and not every one. Reported are about 270,000 clones, none seen only once; the ten largest carry 1.2%. Sorting of pooled cutaneous lymph node cells used CD4, CD8alpha, NKG2D, NKG2ACE and other markers. The specimen was CD4+ T cells sorted from a lymph node. The source is a C3H/HeJ mouse with alopecia areata. The strain's MHC: H2-k.

This clone was detected a few times. Each gene name is a mouse one. The read comes to an end 4 residues before the CDR3 does, leaving the germline J gene to fill in the end. This rearrangement joins TRBV19 to TRBJ2-3; TRBD2 matches at 14 bases. V lost 5 bases and J lost 1; bases outside the gene matches: 15. The CDR3 length is 20 residues. The V gene's germline CDR1 is FNHDT and CDR2 SITEND (reference sequence). The sequenced CDR3 bases are TGTGCCAGCAGCCCTACCCGGGACTGGGGGGGCGCTAATGGTGCAGAA. Translation: CASSPTRDWGGANGAE. The entire CDR3 reads CASSPTRDWGGANGAETLYF.

This clone turned up a few times. Genes and germline come from the mouse. The CDR3 end falls 3 residues outside the read, so it is completed with the germline J gene. The sample holds other DNA sequences that translate to the same CDR3. This chain links TRBV13-3 with TRBJ1-6; possible D gene TRBD1, 6 bases. TRBJ1-6 is reported as an ORF; its role is uncertain. This CDR3 is built from 15 residues. Germline lookup yields CDR1 NNHDY and CDR2 SYVADS. Deletions cut 0 bases from V and 3 bases from J, with 7 bases between. Here the CDR3 reads CASSDADSYNSPLYF. The sequenced part of the CDR3 DNA is TGTGCCAGCAGTGATGCGGACAGCTATAATTCGCCC.

This clone was found a few times. The listed genes are named as in mouse. The read terminates 4 residues ahead of where the CDR3 ends, so the germline J gene completes it. The chain carries TRBV13-2 and TRBJ1-1, with TRBD1 identical over 9 bases. CDR1 and CDR2 from the germline V gene are NNHNN and SYGAGS (reference sequence). The CDR3 runs 13 residues. CDR3 DNA, as far as it was read: TGTGCCAGCGGTGACAACAGGGGGCGA. Amino acid sequence: CASGDNRGR. The full CDR3 sequence reads CASGDNRGREVFF.

On this clone: All gene names here are mouse names. CDR3 bases read: TGTGCCAGCAGTGGACTGGGGGAGCCTTAT. Amino acids: CASSGLGEPY. The complete CDR3 protein is CASSGLGEPYEQYF. The V call is TRBV13-3, the J call TRBJ2-7; 9 bases align to TRBD2. The read ends 4 residues before the CDR3 terminus; that terminus is restored from the germline J gene. Germline loops: CDR1 NNHDY, CDR2 SYVADS. The CDR3 is 14 amino acids.

This clone has a handful of counts. Gene names and germline refer to mouse. The read ends 4 residues before the CDR3 terminus; that terminus is restored from the germline J gene. The gene calls are TRBV17 and TRBJ2-1; 10 bases are shared with TRBD2. V shed 0 bases, J shed 0 bases, and the junction held 5 bases outside the gene matches. This CDR3 is built from 18 residues. CDR1 and CDR2 from the germline V gene are MNHDT and YYDKIL. The DNA read from the CDR3 is TGTGCTAGCAGTAGAGATCTGGGGGGGCCCTCTAACTATGCT. Protein product: CASSRDLGGPSNYA. The whole CDR3 is CASSRDLGGPSNYAEQFF.

This clone was seen a few times. Any gene name here is a mouse gene name. With the read ending 4 residues before the CDR3 end, the germline J gene is used to fill in that end. J is TRBJ2-5 and V is TRBV19; 7 bases are shared with TRBD1. The CDR3 runs to 14 residues. J lost 1 base, V lost 4 bases, and 3 bases had no gene match. Germline assignment: CDR1 FNHDT and CDR2 SITEND (reference sequence). The sequenced part of the CDR3 DNA is TGTGCCAGCAGTGACAGGGAGGACCAAGAC. This encodes CASSDREDQD. The complete CDR3 sequence is CASSDREDQDTQYF.

In the case of this clone: Gene names follow the mouse nomenclature. The read finishes 4 residues shy of the CDR3 end, and the germline J gene is used to complete it. The chain is built from TRBV13-3 and TRBJ2-5, with D perhaps TRBD1 (5 bases). In germline, CDR1 is NNHDY, CDR2 SYVADS. V lost 0 bases and J lost 2, with 10 bases in between. The CDR3 has 15 amino acids. The part of the CDR3 DNA that was read is TGTGCCAGCAGTGATGCGAAGGACATCCAAGAC. Its translation: CASSDAKDIQD. The full CDR3 reads CASSDAKDIQDTQYF.

This clone was seen a handful of times. Gene names and germline refer to mouse. Read coverage stops 4 residues before the CDR3 terminus; the germline J gene supplies the remainder. This chain connects TRBV13-2 to TRBJ2-3, with 9 bases lining up with TRBD1. There are 15 residues in the CDR3. The ends lost 0 bases at V and 3 bases at J; junction bases unmatched: 2. Germline V lookup: CDR1 NNHNN, CDR2 SYGAGS (reference sequence). The CDR3 spells CASGDEGQGAETLYF. CDR3 bases read: TGTGCCAGCGGTGATGAAGGACAGGGGGCAGAA.

This clone was found a few times. Genes here carry mouse names. The read comes to an end 4 residues before the CDR3 does, leaving the germline J gene to fill in the end. The chain couples TRBV13-3 to TRBJ2-4, with 9 bases aligning to TRBD2. CDR1 is NNHDY, CDR2 SYVADS, per germline. V shed 5 bases and J 0 bases; nucleotides not matched to a gene: 4. The CDR3 runs to 15 residues. CDR3 sequence reads: CASRRLGVSQNTLYF. The CDR3 bases that were read are TGTGCCAGCAGACGACTGGGGGTTAGTCAAAAC.

This clone was seen a handful of times. This may stem from a read error, because a much larger clone lies one nucleotide away. Gene names and germline match the mouse. Read coverage stops 4 residues before the CDR3 terminus; the germline J gene supplies the remainder. The chain recombines TRBV19 with TRBJ2-2, with 12 bases aligning to TRBD1. The germline V gene encodes CDR1 FNHDT and CDR2 SITEND (reference sequence). Germline trimming cut 4 bases from V and 6 bases from J; bases unmatched to any gene: 1. The CDR3 consists of 14 residues. The DNA read from the CDR3 is TGTGCCAGCAGTGGGACAGGGGGCGCCGGG. As protein: CASSGTGGAG. The full CDR3 reads CASSGTGGAGQLYF. The full variable domain, completed using reference TRBV19 and TRBJ2-2, is GGIITQTPKFLIGQEGQKLTLKCQQNFNHDTMYWYRQDSGKGLRLIYYSITENDLQKGDLSEGYDASREKKSSFSLTVTSAQKNEMAVFLCASSGTGGAGQLYFGEGSKLTVL.

Note on this clone: These gene names are mouse names. The DNA ends 4 residues before the CDR3 does, and the rest of the CDR3 is filled in from the germline J gene. The chain has TRBV13-1 and TRBJ1-2; maybe TRBD1 (5 bases). The V gene's germline CDR1 is NSHNY and CDR2 SYGAGN. With 4 bases removed from V and 0 bases from J, the gap between germline ends came to 10 bases. The CDR3 contains 14 residues. CDR3 bases read: TGTGCCAGCAGTATGGGGGATGCAAACTCC. Protein sequence: CASSMGDANS. Given in full, the CDR3 is CASSMGDANSDYTF.

In the case of this clone: All gene names here are mouse names. Read coverage stops 4 residues before the CDR3 terminus; the germline J gene supplies the remainder. The chain recombines TRBV5 with TRBJ2-3; 10 positions agree with TRBD2. This CDR3 is built from 15 residues. Germline V gene data show CDR1 as LGHNA and CDR2 as YNLKQL (reference sequence). V gave up 3 bases and J gave up 4 bases; unmatched junction bases: 4. CDR3 sequence: CASSHSGLGSETLYF. The sequenced part of the CDR3 DNA is TGTGCCAGCAGCCACTCGGGACTGGGGTCAGAA.

There are a few counts of this clone. Gene labels here are mouse ones. With the read ending 4 residues before the CDR3 end, the germline J gene is used to fill in that end. The chain links TRBV13-3 to TRBJ2-7; D is ambiguous. The CDR3 is 13 residues long. With 2 bases removed from V and 0 bases from J, the gap between germline ends came to 6 bases. Germline CDR1 is NNHDY and CDR2 is SYVADS. CDR3 region: CASSERFSYEQYF. The DNA read from the CDR3 is TGTGCCAGCAGTGAGAGGTTCTCCTAT.

This clone was observed a handful of times. The genes are named according to mouse. Read data end 4 residues before the CDR3 end; the end is taken from the germline J gene. The chain joins TRBV19 to TRBJ2-2; 7 positions match TRBD1. The CDR3 totals 14 residues. Germline CDR1 is FNHDT and CDR2 is SITEND (reference sequence). V lost 3 bases, J lost 2 bases, and 1 base stayed unmatched. Here the CDR3 reads CASSKQGNTGQLYF. The covered CDR3 bases are TGTGCCAGCAGTAAACAGGGGAACACCGGG.

The sample holds a few counts of this clone. Gene and germline names: mouse. The read ends 4 residues before the CDR3 terminus; that terminus is restored from the germline J gene. The V call is TRBV13-1, the J call TRBJ2-2, with D perhaps matching TRBD1 (6 bases). Deletions cut 5 bases from V and 0 bases from J, with 11 bases between. The CDR3 has 15 residues. The germline gives CDR1 NSHNY, CDR2 SYGAGN. The sequenced part of the CDR3 DNA is TGTGCCAGCAGCAAGGGACAAACAAACACCGGG. This translates into CASSKGQTNTG. The full CDR3 reads CASSKGQTNTGQLYF.

As to this clone: Gene and germline names: mouse. The read terminates 4 residues before the CDR3 end, so the remaining end is supplied by the germline J gene. The rearrangement uses TRBV13-3 and TRBJ2-1; the D gene is possibly TRBD2 (6 bases). This CDR3 has 15 residues. Trimming stripped 0 bases from V and 3 bases from J, with 10 bases between. CDR1 is NNHDY and CDR2 is SYVADS in the germline V gene. The CDR3 bases that were read are TGTGCCAGCAGTGATGCGGGGGGAGGCTATGCT. Translated, it gives CASSDAGGGYA. The entire CDR3 protein reads CASSDAGGGYAEQFF.

As concerns this clone: Gene names are mouse gene names. The read ends 3 residues early relative to the CDR3; the germline J gene fills the gap. Other DNA sequences in the sample encode the same CDR3. This chain uses TRBV1 with TRBJ1-6, with D possibly being TRBD1 (6 bases). TRBJ1-6 is noted as an ORF with a role that remains uncertain. Germline CDR1 reads NSQYPW; CDR2 reads LRSPGD (reference sequence). V shed 3 bases and J shed 4 bases, with 10 bases lying between them. The CDR3 totals 15 residues. The chain's CDR3 is CTCSAGRGYNSPLYF. The CDR3 bases that were read are TGCACCTGCAGTGCTGGCAGGGGTTATAATTCGCCC.

With respect to this clone: The genes and germline here are from mouse. Coverage ceases 4 residues before the CDR3 finishes, and the germline J gene fills in the end. This rearrangement joins TRBV5 to TRBJ2-2; 10 nucleotides match TRBD1. V trimming: 1 base; J trimming: 4 bases; junction bases outside the gene matches: 3. This CDR3 comprises 16 residues. Per germline, CDR1 LGHNA and CDR2 YNLKQL (reference sequence). CDR3 bases read: TGTGCCAGCAGCCAAGGACAGGGGGCTTTCACCGGG. This encodes CASSQGQGAFTG. The CDR3 in its entirety is CASSQGQGAFTGQLYF.

This clone has only a few counts. The listed genes are named as in mouse. Coverage ceases 4 residues before the CDR3 finishes, and the germline J gene fills in the end. J is TRBJ2-2 and V is TRBV12-1; TRBD1 aligns across 9 bases. Looked up from germline, CDR1 is SGHSN and CDR2 is HYEKVE. V lost 0 bases, J lost 2 bases, and 3 bases stayed unmatched. The CDR3 extends over 16 amino acids. The part of the CDR3 DNA that was read is TGTGCCAGCTCTCTCGCCGGGACAGGGAACACCGGG. Translating it yields CASSLAGTGNTG. The full CDR3 protein is CASSLAGTGNTGQLYF. The whole variable domain, filled in from reference TRBV12-1 and TRBJ2-2, reads DSGVVQSPRHIIKEKGGRSVLTCIPISGHSNVVWYQQTLGKELKFLIQHYEKVERDKGFLPSRFSVQQFDDYHSEMNMSALELEDSAMYFCASSLAGTGNTGQLYFGEGSKLTVL.

A few counts support this clone. Mouse gene names apply. The identical CDR3 is also encoded by other nucleotide sequences in the sample. The CDR3 here is CASSPQGANSDYTF. The CDR3 bases that were read are TGTGCCAGCAGCCCACAGGGGGCCAACTCC. The chain carries TRBV13-3 and TRBJ1-2, with 9 bases that match TRBD1. The missing CDR3 end, 4 residues past where the read stops, is filled in from the germline J gene. CDR3 length: 14 amino acids. V was pared by 5 bases and J by 2 bases, with 4 bases of the junction left unmatched. CDR1 and CDR2 (germline): NNHDY, SYVADS.

Remarks on this clone: Gene names refer to mouse genes. The sequence runs out 4 residues before the end of the CDR3; the remainder is reconstructed from the germline J gene. This chain uses TRBV19 with TRBJ2-7; TRBD2 matches at 8 bases. The CDR3 loop spans 12 amino acids. Germline CDR1 FNHDT, CDR2 SITEND (reference sequence). Trimming cost V 9 bases and J 2 bases; bases outside gene matches: 4. This CDR3 is CATRLGPYEQYF. The CDR3 DNA, read in part, is TGTGCCACCCGACTGGGGCCCTAT.

The table lists this clone with many counts. Any gene name here is a mouse gene name. The CDR3 is cut off 4 residues early in the read; its end comes from the germline J gene. The chain uses TRBV17 and TRBJ2-5; 12 bases agree with TRBD2. CDR1 is MNHDT and CDR2 is YYDKIL in the germline V gene. The CDR3 length is 17 residues. J gave up 2 bases and V 1 base, and 4 bases lay outside the gene matches. CDR3 sequence: CASSRVGTGGFQDTQYF. The CDR3 DNA, read in part, is TGTGCTAGCAGTAGAGTGGGGACTGGGGGGTTCCAAGAC.

Concerning this clone: The gene names given are mouse names. Sequencing ends 3 residues short of the CDR3 end; the germline J gene provides the rest. The chain carries TRBV31 and TRBJ1-6, with a weak D call TRBD1 (5 bases). TRBJ1-6 is an ORF, with its function uncertain. The CDR3 length is 15 residues. Looked up from germline, CDR1 is GKSSPN and CDR2 is SITVG. The V and J ends lost 0 bases and 8 bases respectively, with 14 bases between them. The sequenced CDR3 bases are TGTGCCTGGAGTCTAGGCAGGGAGCGTGATTCGCCC. Protein: CAWSLGRERDSP. The whole CDR3 reads CAWSLGRERDSPLYF.

Concerning this clone itself: All gene names here are mouse names. The sequenced fragment ends 4 residues before the CDR3 boundary, so the rest is inferred from the germline J gene. The rearrangement uses TRBV19 and TRBJ2-7, with 9 bases identical to TRBD2. The CDR3 consists of 15 residues. V was clipped by 4 bases and J by 0 bases; unmatched bases: 5. The germline gives CDR1 FNHDT, CDR2 SITEND (reference sequence). The chain's CDR3 is CASSFWGGSSYEQYF. The part of the CDR3 DNA that was read is TGTGCCAGCAGTTTCTGGGGGGGTAGCTCCTAT.

Worth noting for this clone: These gene names are mouse names. The CDR3 is cut off 4 residues early in the read; its end comes from the germline J gene. Other DNA sequences of this sample code for an identical CDR3. The chain combines TRBV13-1 with TRBJ2-3; 7 bases fit TRBD1. Germline V gene sequence: CDR1 NSHNY, CDR2 SYGAGN. V trimming: 0 bases; J trimming: 3 bases; junction bases outside the gene matches: 4. This CDR3 is 15 amino acids long. The sequenced part of the CDR3 DNA is TGTGCCAGCAGTGATGAGGCAGGGGGAGCAGAA. It specifies CASSDEAGGAE. The whole CDR3 is CASSDEAGGAETLYF.

Concerning this clone itself: Gene names and germline refer to mouse. The CDR3 end falls 4 residues outside the read, so it is completed with the germline J gene. At the DNA level, this CDR3 is encoded by other sequences in the same sample as well. J is TRBJ2-7 and V is TRBV13-1; D may be TRBD1 (5 bases). The germline V gene encodes CDR1 NSHNY and CDR2 SYGAGN. This CDR3 contains 13 residues. The chain's CDR3 is CASSDAGKYEQYF. The part of the CDR3 DNA that was read is TGTGCCAGCAGTGATGCAGGGAAATAT.

In regard to this clone: These gene names are mouse names. Read sequence stops 4 residues before the CDR3 end, and the germline J gene provides the missing end. The rearrangement joins TRBV13-1 to TRBJ2-5; a weak D match, TRBD1 (6 bases). V lost 3 bases to trimming and J lost 2 bases, with 13 bases between them. Germline V CDR1 and CDR2: NSHNY, SYGAGN. The CDR3 covers 15 residues. The sequenced part of the CDR3 DNA is TGTGCCAGCAGTGCACAGGGCGGCGGCCAAGAC. It yields the protein CASSAQGGGQD. From start to end, the CDR3 is CASSAQGGGQDTQYF.

This clone showed up just a few times. The genes and germline here are from mouse. The observed sequence ends 4 residues before the CDR3 terminus, with the missing tail filled in from the germline J gene. The chain links TRBV13-3 to TRBJ2-5, with 11 bases matching TRBD1. This CDR3 has 15 amino acids. Germline CDR1 and CDR2: NNHDY and SYVADS. The CDR3 bases that were read are TGTGCCAGCAGTGCCTTGGGACAGGGGGAAGAC. This codes for CASSALGQGED. The full-length CDR3 reads as CASSALGQGEDTQYF. Combining the CDR3 with reference TRBV13-3 and TRBJ2-5 gives the whole variable domain EAAVTQSPRSKVAVTGGKVTLSCHQTNNHDYMYWYRQDTGHGLRLIHYSYVADSTEKGDIPDGYKASRPSQENFSLILELASLSQTAVYFCASSALGQGEDTQYFGPGTRLLVL.

About this clone: Germline and genes: mouse. The CDR3 end falls 4 residues outside the read, so it is completed with the germline J gene. This chain joins TRBV13-1 and TRBJ1-2; TRBD1 matches at 8 bases. V shed 3 bases, J shed 2 bases, and the junction held 6 bases outside the gene matches. From germline, CDR1 is NSHNY and CDR2 SYGAGN. This CDR3 has 15 amino acids. The CDR3 loop reads CASSASTGDNSDYTF. The CDR3 bases that were read are TGTGCCAGCAGTGCCTCGACAGGGGACAACTCC.